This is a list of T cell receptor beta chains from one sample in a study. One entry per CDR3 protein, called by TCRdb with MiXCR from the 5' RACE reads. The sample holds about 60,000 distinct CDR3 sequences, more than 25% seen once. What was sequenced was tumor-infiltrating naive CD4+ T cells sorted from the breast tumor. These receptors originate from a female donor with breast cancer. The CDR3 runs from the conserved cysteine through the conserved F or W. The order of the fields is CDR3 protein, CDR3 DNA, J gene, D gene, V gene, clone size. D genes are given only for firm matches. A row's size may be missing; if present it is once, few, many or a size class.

CASSPPGTARNYGYTF	TGTGCCAGCAGCCCACCCGGGACAGCGAGAAACTATGGCTACACCTTC	TRBJ1-2	TRBD1	TRBV28	NA
CASRDPGTKNIQYF	TGTGCCAGCAGGGACCCAGGGACCAAAAACATTCAGTACTTC	TRBJ2-4	NA	TRBV2	NA
CSARTGDQPQHF	TGCAGTGCTAGGACAGGGGACCAGCCCCAGCATTTT	TRBJ1-5	TRBD1	TRBV20-1	NA
CASRPRDRAYEQYF	TGTGCCAGCAGACCACGGGACAGGGCTTACGAGCAGTACTTC	TRBJ2-7	TRBD1	TRBV27	NA
CASSSLGQYSGNTIYF	TGTGCCAGCAGCTCCCTGGGTCAGTACTCTGGAAACACCATATATTTT	TRBJ1-3	NA	TRBV11-2	NA
CASSPEGGRDGNQPQHF	TGCGCCAGCAGCCCGGAAGGGGGGCGAGATGGGAATCAGCCCCAGCATTTT	TRBJ1-5	NA	TRBV5-1	once
CASKRDRGEETQYF	TGTGCCAGCAAACGGGACAGGGGTGAAGAGACCCAGTACTTC	TRBJ2-5	TRBD1	TRBV6-1	few
CASSPQREVYEQYF	TGTGCCAGCAGCCCACAGCGGGAGGTCTACGAGCAGTACTTC	TRBJ2-7	TRBD2	TRBV7-2	few
CASSYVLGNTEAFF	TGTGCCAGCAGTTACGTACTGGGGAACACTGAAGCTTTCTTT	TRBJ1-1	NA	TRBV6-1	NA
CASIMGPGGYEQYF	TGCGCCAGCATCATGGGACCAGGAGGCTACGAGCAGTACTTC	TRBJ2-7	NA	TRBV5-1	few
CASSLRLAGGLDTQYF	TGTGCCAGCAGTTTAAGACTAGCGGGAGGGTTGGATACGCAGTATTTT	TRBJ2-3	TRBD2	TRBV12-3/TRBV12-4	NA
CASSPQIGLNYGYTF	TGCGCCAGCAGCCCCCAGATAGGGCTAAACTATGGCTACACCTTC	TRBJ1-2	NA	TRBV5-1	NA
CASSARGEKNIQYF	TGTGCCAGCAGCGCACGGGGCGAGAAAAACATTCAGTACTTC	TRBJ2-4	NA	TRBV7-2	NA
CATSAESEAFF	TGTGCCACCAGTGCCGAGAGTGAAGCTTTCTTT	TRBJ1-1	NA	TRBV24-1	few
CASSEQGVGGEQFF	TGTGCCAGCAGTGAACAGGGGGTCGGGGGTGAGCAGTTCTTC	TRBJ2-1	NA	TRBV6-1	NA
CASSLRARGTGDEQYF	TGTGCCAGCAGCTTAAGAGCGAGGGGGACAGGGGACGAGCAGTACTTC	TRBJ2-7	TRBD1	TRBV7-8	NA
CASSLDRIGEKLFF	TGTGCCAGCAGCTTAGACCGGATTGGGGAAAAACTGTTTTTT	TRBJ1-4	NA	TRBV7-9	few
CASSPRANYGYTF	TGTGCCAGCAGCCCCCGGGCTAACTATGGCTACACCTTC	TRBJ1-2	NA	TRBV9	many
CASSQDPGDNSPLHF	TGTGCCAGCAGCCAAGACCCGGGGGATAATTCACCCCTCCACTTT	TRBJ1-6	NA	TRBV4-2	few
CASSIRDSYEQYF	TGTGCCAGCAGCATCCGGGACTCCTACGAGCAGTACTTC	TRBJ2-7	NA	TRBV7-9	NA
CASSEQGSNQPQHF	TGTGCCAGCAGCGAACAGGGTTCCAATCAGCCCCAGCATTTT	TRBJ1-5	NA	TRBV5-4	NA
CASSQDSTGTGKQYF	TGCGCCAGCAGCCAGGATAGTACCGGGACAGGGAAACAGTACTTC	TRBJ2-7	TRBD1	TRBV4-3	NA
CASTQSPRQGAGEQFF	TGTGCCAGCACCCAAAGCCCGAGACAGGGGGCAGGTGAGCAGTTCTTC	TRBJ2-1	TRBD1	TRBV25-1	NA
CSARGWHLNTEAFF	TGCAGTGCTAGAGGGTGGCACCTGAACACTGAAGCTTTCTTT	TRBJ1-1	NA	TRBV20-1	few
CASSFPRDTQYF	TGTGCCAGCAGCTTTCCCAGAGATACGCAGTATTTT	TRBJ2-3	NA	TRBV7-9	NA
CACRGQGANPSGYTF	TGTGCCTGCCGGGGCCAGGGGGCAAATCCTAGTGGCTACACCTTC	TRBJ1-2	TRBD1	TRBV30	NA
CASSLAGLAVTNEQFF	TGTGCCAGCAGCTTAGCCGGACTAGCGGTCACCAATGAGCAGTTCTTC	TRBJ2-1	TRBD2	TRBV7-2	NA
CSASLPGQGFTGELFF	TGCAGTGCTAGCCTCCCGGGACAGGGTTTCACCGGGGAGCTGTTTTTT	TRBJ2-2	TRBD1	TRBV20-1	NA
CASSLLADFYEQYF	TGTGCCAGCAGTCTACTAGCGGATTTCTACGAGCAGTACTTC	TRBJ2-7	TRBD2	TRBV6-2/TRBV6-3	once
CASTYWTFSGVTGELFF	TGTGCCAGCACCTATTGGACTTTTTCGGGCGTCACCGGGGAGCTGTTTTTT	TRBJ2-2	NA	TRBV28	few
CASSQVDRDYEQYF	TGTGCCAGCAGCCAAGTCGACCGGGACTACGAGCAGTACTTC	TRBJ2-7	NA	TRBV3-1	NA
CASSLAPGGLYEQYF	TGTGCCAGCAGCTTAGCCCCGGGAGGTTTGTACGAGCAGTACTTC	TRBJ2-7	TRBD2	TRBV7-9	few
CASSPPGLAGVTDTQYF	TGTGCCAGCAGTCCGCCAGGACTAGCGGGAGTGACAGATACGCAGTATTTT	TRBJ2-3	TRBD2	TRBV28	many
CASSFGLWSPLHF	TGTGCCAGCAGTTTCGGCCTCTGGTCACCCCTCCACTTT	TRBJ1-6	NA	TRBV6-5	many
CASSHHSIGQGQNLGANVLTF	TGCGCCAGCAGCCACCACTCAATTGGACAGGGACAAAACTTAGGGGCCAACGTCCTGACTTTC	TRBJ2-6	TRBD1	TRBV4-3	few
CASGRGDPTYEQYF	TGCGCCAGCGGGAGAGGGGACCCTACCTACGAGCAGTACTTC	TRBJ2-7	NA	TRBV5-1	NA
CASSGGQGAFF	TGTGCCAGCAGCGGGGGACAGGGAGCTTTCTTT	TRBJ1-1	TRBD1	TRBV2	NA
CASSLGVQYNSPLHF	TGCGCCAGCAGCTTGGGTGTCCAGTATAATTCACCCCTCCACTTT	TRBJ1-6	NA	TRBV5-1	many
CASSQEDDTLAGNTIYF	TGTGCCAGCAGCCAAGAGGACGACACCCTCGCTGGAAACACCATATATTTT	TRBJ1-3	NA	TRBV4-2	NA